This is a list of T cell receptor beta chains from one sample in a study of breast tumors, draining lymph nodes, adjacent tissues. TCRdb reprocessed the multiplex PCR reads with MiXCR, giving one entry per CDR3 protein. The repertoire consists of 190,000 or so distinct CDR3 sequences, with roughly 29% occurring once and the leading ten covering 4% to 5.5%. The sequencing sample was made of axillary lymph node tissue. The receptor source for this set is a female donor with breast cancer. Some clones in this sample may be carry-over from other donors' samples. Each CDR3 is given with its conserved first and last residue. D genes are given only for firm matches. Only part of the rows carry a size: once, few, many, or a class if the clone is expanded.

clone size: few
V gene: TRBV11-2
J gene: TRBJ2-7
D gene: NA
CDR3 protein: CASSPHVATGTTYEQYF
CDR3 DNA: TGTGCCAGCAGCCCCCACGTGGCTACCGGGACAACCTACGAGCAGTACTTC

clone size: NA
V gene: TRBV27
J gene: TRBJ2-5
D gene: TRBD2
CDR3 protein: CASSRAGAGETQYF
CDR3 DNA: TGTGCCAGCAGTAGGGCGGGAGCGGGTGAGACCCAGTACTTC

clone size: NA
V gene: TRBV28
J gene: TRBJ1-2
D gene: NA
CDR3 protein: CASSLMQGERGYTF
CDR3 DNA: TGTGCCAGCAGTTTAATGCAGGGAGAACGCGGCTACACCTTC

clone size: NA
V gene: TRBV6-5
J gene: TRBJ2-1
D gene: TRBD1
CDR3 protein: CASQRTGGSYNEQFF
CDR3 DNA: TGTGCCAGCCAGAGGACAGGCGGCTCCTACAATGAGCAGTTCTTC

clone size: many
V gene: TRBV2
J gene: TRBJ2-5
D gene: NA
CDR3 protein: CASSEGNQETQYF
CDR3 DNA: TGTGCCAGCAGTGAAGGGAACCAAGAGACCCAGTACTTC

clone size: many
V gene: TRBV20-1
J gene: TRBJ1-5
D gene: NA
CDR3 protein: CSARDQREYHQPQHF
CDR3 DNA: TGCAGTGCTAGAGATCAGAGAGAATACCATCAGCCCCAGCATTTT

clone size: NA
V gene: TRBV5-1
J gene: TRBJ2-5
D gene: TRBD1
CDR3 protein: CASRQDRGVTQYF
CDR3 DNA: TGCGCCAGCAGGCAGGACAGGGGAGTGACCCAGTACTTC

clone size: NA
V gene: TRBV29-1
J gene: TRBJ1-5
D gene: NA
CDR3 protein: CSQDSSNQPQHF
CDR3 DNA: TGCAGCCAGGACAGTAGCAATCAGCCCCAGCATTTT

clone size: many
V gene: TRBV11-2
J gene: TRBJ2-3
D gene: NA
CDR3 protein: CASSPDWAGVSTDTQYF
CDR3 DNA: TGTGCCAGCAGCCCCGACTGGGCGGGTGTTAGCACAGATACGCAGTATTTT

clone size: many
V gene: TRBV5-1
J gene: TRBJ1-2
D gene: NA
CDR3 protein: CASSLGLNYGGDYGYTF
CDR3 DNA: TGCGCCAGCAGCTTGGGGCTGAATTACGGAGGGGACTATGGCTACACCTTC

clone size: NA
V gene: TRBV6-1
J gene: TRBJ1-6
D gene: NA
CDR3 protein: CASTPGTLYNSPLHF
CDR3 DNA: TGTGCCAGCACCCCGGGGACACTCTATAATTCACCCCTCCACTTT

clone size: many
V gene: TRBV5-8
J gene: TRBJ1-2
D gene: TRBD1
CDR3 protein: CASSWDSHNYGYTF
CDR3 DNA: TGTGCCAGCAGCTGGGACAGCCATAACTATGGCTACACCTTC

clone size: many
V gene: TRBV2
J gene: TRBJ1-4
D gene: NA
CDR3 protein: CASKIQGLDNEKLFF
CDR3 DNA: TGTGCCAGCAAAATCCAGGGGCTGGATAATGAAAAACTGTTTTTT

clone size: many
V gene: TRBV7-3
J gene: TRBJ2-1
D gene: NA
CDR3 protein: CASSHASNNEQFF
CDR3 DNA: TGTGCCAGCAGCCACGCCTCAAACAATGAGCAGTTCTTC

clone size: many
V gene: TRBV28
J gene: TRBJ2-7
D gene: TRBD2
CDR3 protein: CASSQRESNEQYF
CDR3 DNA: TGTGCCAGCAGCCAGCGGGAGAGCAACGAGCAGTACTTC

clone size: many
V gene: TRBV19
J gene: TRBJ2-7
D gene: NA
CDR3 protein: CASSRRTMGEQYF
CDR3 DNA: TGTGCCAGTAGTAGACGGACAATGGGCGAGCAGTACTTC

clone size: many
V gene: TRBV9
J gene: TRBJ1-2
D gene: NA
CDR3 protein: CASSAGRYGYTF
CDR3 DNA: TGTGCCAGCAGCGCCGGCCGCTATGGCTACACCTTC

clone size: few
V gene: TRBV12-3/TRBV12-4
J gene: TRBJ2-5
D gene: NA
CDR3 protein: CASSFSQNHQETQYF
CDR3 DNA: TGTGCCAGCAGTTTCAGTCAGAACCATCAAGAGACCCAGTACTTC

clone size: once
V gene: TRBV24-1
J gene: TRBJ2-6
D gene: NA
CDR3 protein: CATSVADSGANVLTF
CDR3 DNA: TGTGCTACCAGTGTCGCGGACTCTGGGGCCAACGTCCTGACTTTC

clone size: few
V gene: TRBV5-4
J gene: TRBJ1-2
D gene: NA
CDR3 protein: CASSLSQVVGYGYPF
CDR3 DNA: TGTGCCAGCAGCCTGTCACAGGTTGTAGGGTATGGCTACCCCTTC

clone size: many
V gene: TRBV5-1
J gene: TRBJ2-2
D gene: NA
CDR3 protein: CASSPEGGPDTGELFF
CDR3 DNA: TGCGCCAGCAGCCCGGAAGGGGGGCCTGACACCGGGGAGCTGTTTTTT

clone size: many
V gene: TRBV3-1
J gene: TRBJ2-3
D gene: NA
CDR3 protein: CASSHPVRTDTQYF
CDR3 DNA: TGTGCCAGCAGCCACCCCGTCCGCACAGATACGCAGTATTTT

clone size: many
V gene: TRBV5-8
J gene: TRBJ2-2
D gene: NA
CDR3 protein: CASSLVGAGELFF
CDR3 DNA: TGTGCCAGCAGCTTGGTGGGGGCCGGGGAGCTGTTTTTT

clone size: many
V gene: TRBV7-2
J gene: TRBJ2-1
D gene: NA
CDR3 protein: CASSLGAIYNEQFF
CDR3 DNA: TGTGCCAGCAGCTTAGGGGCTATCTACAATGAGCAGTTCTTC

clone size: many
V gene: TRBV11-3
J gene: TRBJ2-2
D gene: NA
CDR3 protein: CASSSTVTGELFF
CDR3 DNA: TGTGCCAGCAGCTCTACCGTTACCGGGGAGCTGTTTTTT

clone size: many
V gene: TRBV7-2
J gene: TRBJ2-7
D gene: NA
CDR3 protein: CASSLRRGTGYEQYF
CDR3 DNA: TGTGCCAGCAGCTTAAGACGGGGGACTGGCTACGAGCAGTACTTC

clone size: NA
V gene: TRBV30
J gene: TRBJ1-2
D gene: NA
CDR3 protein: CAWSVGGRDGYTF
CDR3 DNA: TGTGCCTGGAGTGTCGGGGGACGAGATGGCTACACCTTC

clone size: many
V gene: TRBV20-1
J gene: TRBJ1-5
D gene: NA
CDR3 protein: CSANRGNQPQHF
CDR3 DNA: TGCAGTGCCAACAGGGGCAATCAGCCCCAGCATTTT

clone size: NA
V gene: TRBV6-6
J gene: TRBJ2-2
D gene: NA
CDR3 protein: CASSAPGVSSGNTGELFF
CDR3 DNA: TGTGCCAGCAGCGCCCCTGGGGTGAGCTCTGGAAACACCGGGGAGCTGTTTTTT

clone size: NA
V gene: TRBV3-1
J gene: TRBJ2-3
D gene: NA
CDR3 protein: CASSQGYTQYF
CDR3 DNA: TGTGCCAGCAGCCAAGGGTATACGCAGTATTTT

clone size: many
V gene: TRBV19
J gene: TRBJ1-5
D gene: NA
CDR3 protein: CASSIVQAGNQPQHF
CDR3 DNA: TGTGCCAGTAGTATAGTTCAGGCGGGCAATCAGCCCCAGCATTTT

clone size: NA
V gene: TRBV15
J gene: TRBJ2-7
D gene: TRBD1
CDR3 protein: CATSNKGGSGTGSHEQYF
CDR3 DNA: TGTGCCACCAGCAATAAAGGGGGGTCCGGGACAGGGTCCCACGAGCAGTACTTC

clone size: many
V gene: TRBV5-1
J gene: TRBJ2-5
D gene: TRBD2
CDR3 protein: CASSYDPSGGFQETQYF
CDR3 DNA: TGCGCCAGCAGCTACGATCCTAGCGGGGGGTTCCAAGAGACCCAGTACTTC

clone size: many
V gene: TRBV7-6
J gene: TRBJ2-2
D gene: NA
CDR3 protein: CASSLANWVSTGELFF
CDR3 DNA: TGTGCCAGCAGCTTAGCGAATTGGGTTTCCACCGGGGAGCTGTTTTTT

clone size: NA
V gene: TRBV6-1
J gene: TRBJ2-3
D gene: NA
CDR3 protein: CASSPLTRTHTDTQYF
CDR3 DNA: TGTGCCAGCAGTCCCTTGACTCGTACGCACACAGATACGCAGTATTTT

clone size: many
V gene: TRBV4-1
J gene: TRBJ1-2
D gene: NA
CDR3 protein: CASSPGPGANYGYTF
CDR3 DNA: TGCGCCAGCAGCCCCGGGCCCGGAGCTAACTATGGCTACACCTTC

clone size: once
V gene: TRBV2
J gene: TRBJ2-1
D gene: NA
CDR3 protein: CASSLGPGVREQFF
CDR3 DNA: TGTGCCAGCAGTTTGGGCCCAGGGGTTAGGGAGCAGTTCTTC

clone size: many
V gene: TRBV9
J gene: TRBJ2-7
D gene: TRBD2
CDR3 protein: CASSASVGGGYGGNEQYF
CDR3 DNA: TGTGCCAGCAGCGCCTCCGTCGGGGGGGGGTACGGCGGGAACGAGCAGTACTTC

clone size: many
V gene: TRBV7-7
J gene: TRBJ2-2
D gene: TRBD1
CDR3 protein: CASSPGQGVGELFF
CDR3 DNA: TGTGCTAGCAGCCCGGGACAGGGGGTTGGGGAGCTGTTTTTT

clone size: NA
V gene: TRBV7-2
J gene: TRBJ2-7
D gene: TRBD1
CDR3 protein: CASSLTPGQGDSYEQYF
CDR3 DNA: TGTGCCAGCAGCCTAACACCGGGACAGGGGGATTCCTACGAGCAGTACTTC

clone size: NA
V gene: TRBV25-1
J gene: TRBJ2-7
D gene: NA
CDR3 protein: CARDPRDDYEQYF
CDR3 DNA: TGTGCTAGAGATCCGCGGGACGACTACGAGCAGTACTTC

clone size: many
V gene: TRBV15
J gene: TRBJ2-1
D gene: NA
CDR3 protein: CATSRPPGRFNEQFF
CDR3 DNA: TGTGCCACCAGCAGGCCCCCGGGAAGGTTTAATGAGCAGTTCTTC

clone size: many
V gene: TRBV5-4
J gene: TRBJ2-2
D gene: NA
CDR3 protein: CASSLGGDTGELFF
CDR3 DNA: TGTGCCAGCAGCTTAGGGGGTGACACCGGGGAGCTGTTTTTT

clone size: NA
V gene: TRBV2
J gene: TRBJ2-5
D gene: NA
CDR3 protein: CASSGERAETQYF
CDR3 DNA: TGTGCCAGCAGTGGAGAAAGAGCGGAGACCCAGTACTTC

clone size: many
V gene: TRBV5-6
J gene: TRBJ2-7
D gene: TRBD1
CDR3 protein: CASSQWTGGGYEQYF
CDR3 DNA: TGTGCCAGCAGCCAATGGACAGGGGGCGGGTACGAGCAGTACTTC

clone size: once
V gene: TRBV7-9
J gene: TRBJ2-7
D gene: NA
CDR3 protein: CASSPVTRGSYEQYF
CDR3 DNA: TGTGCCAGCAGCCCCGTAACTCGGGGCTCCTACGAGCAGTACTTC

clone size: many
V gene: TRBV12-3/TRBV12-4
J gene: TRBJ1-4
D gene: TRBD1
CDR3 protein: CASSLGQGGEKLFF
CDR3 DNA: TGTGCCAGCAGTTTAGGACAGGGAGGAGAAAAACTGTTTTTT